A single sample is the source of the 30 T cell receptor beta chains below, sequenced in a study of blood T cell repertoires in COVID-19 (dated by TCRdb to 2018 to 2020). Library preparation was by the immunoSEQ multiplex PCR assay. The table comes from immuneACCESS by way of TCRdb, which keeps in-frame sequences with V and J called. Part of the clones is missing from these tables; in studies checked, under half for an unresolved V gene and the rest for unknown reasons. The sample contains over 200,000 clones, 65% to 85% of them found a single time. Around 6% of the sample lies in the top ten. The specimen was peripheral blood. The source of these receptors is a man older than 75 with acute or convalescent COVID-19.

The chain recombines TRBV12-5 with TRBJ1-1; 8 nucleotides match TRBD1. The CDR3 runs 14 residues. The trim removed 6 bases at V and 1 base at J, leaving 4 bases unmatched. CDR1 and CDR2 (germline): LGHNT, FRNRAP. CDR3 DNA sequence: TGTGCTAGTGGCATCGACAGGGGGAACACTGAAGCTTTCTTT. As protein: CASGIDRGNTEAFF.

The rearrangement links TRBV6-1 to TRBJ1-2; possibly TRBD1 for D (6 bases). The length of the CDR3 is 15 residues. V lost 2 bases, J lost 4 bases, and 14 bases lay in between. Looked up from germline, CDR1 is MNHNS and CDR2 is SASEGT. CDR3 amino acids: CASSERGGPVYGYTF. The CDR3 DNA reads TGTGCCAGCAGTGAAAGGGGGGGACCGGTCTATGGCTACACCTTC.

This clone was seen a few times. The V gene is TRBV7-2, the J gene TRBJ1-6; 8 bases map to TRBD1. This CDR3 comprises 18 residues. Trimming took 5 bases from V and 5 from J; bases not matched to a gene: 14. Germline V gene lookup returns CDR1 SGHTA and CDR2 FQGNSA. CDR3 nucleotides: TGTGCCAGCAGCCCAAGGGCGCGGGGACAGGAGGATAATTCACCCCTCCACTTT. Translating it yields CASSPRARGQEDNSPLHF.

The rearrangement joins TRBV6-4 to TRBJ1-4; TRBD1 is a possible D gene (6 bases). Trimming removed 4 bases from V and 12 bases from J, with 30 bases in between. This CDR3 comprises 18 residues. Germline assignment: CDR1 MRHNA and CDR2 SNTAGT. In DNA, the CDR3 is TGTGCCAGCAGTGGGGCCCCTGAGGTCCAGGGGCGTACGGAGCAACTGTTTTTT. Its protein product is CASSGAPEVQGRTEQLFF.

This clone was observed a few times. This chain links TRBV12-3 or TRBV12-4 with TRBJ1-6, with a possible D match to TRBD1 (5 bases). Trimming took 3 bases from V and 10 from J, leaving 7 bases between them. The length of the CDR3 is 12 residues. CDR3 sequence (DNA): TGTGCCAGCAGTTTTGGGGGGTCACCCCTCCACTTT. Translation gives CASSFGGSPLHF.

V is TRBV7-9 and J is TRBJ2-1; possible D gene TRBD2, 6 bases. Germline V gene lookup returns CDR1 SEHNR and CDR2 FQNEAQ (reference sequence). Trimming removed 1 base at V and 6 bases at J, with 13 bases between. The CDR3 is made up of 15 amino acids. CDR3 DNA sequence: TGTGCCAGCAGCTTAGTCCAGGGAGGTCGCAATGAGCAGTTCTTC. Protein: CASSLVQGGRNEQFF. The whole variable domain, filled in from reference TRBV7-9 and TRBJ2-1, reads DTGVSQNPRHKITKRGQNVTFRCDPISEHNRLYWYRQTLGQGPEFLTYFQNEAQLEKSRLLSDRFSAERPKGSFSTLEIQRTEQGDSAMYLCASSLVQGGRNEQFFGPGTRLTVL.

This chain connects TRBV5-8 to TRBJ2-7; possible D gene TRBD1, 6 bases. Deletions cut 4 bases from V and 0 bases from J, with 11 bases between. The germline gives CDR1 SGHTS, CDR2 YDEGEE. This CDR3 spans 14 amino acids. The CDR3 DNA reads TGTGCCAGCAGCCCCGGGACACCCTCCTACGAGCAGTACTTC. Protein product: CASSPGTPSYEQYF.

This clone was picked up one time. The chain joins TRBV28 to TRBJ2-7, with TRBD1 matching 9 bases. The CDR3 length is 13 residues. Looked up from germline, CDR1 is MDHEN and CDR2 is SYDVKM. Trimming removed 7 bases from V and 2 bases from J; junction bases left unmatched: 3. The CDR3 sequence is CASKTGGTYEQYF. The CDR3 region has the DNA TGTGCCAGCAAGACAGGGGGGACCTACGAGCAGTACTTC. Full variable domain (missing parts from reference TRBV28 and TRBJ2-7): DVKVTQSSRYLVKRTGEKVFLECVQDMDHENMFWYRQDPGLGLRLIYFSYDVKMKEKGDIPEGYSVSREKKERFSLILESASTNQTSMYLCASKTGGTYEQYFGPGTRLTVT.

The V call is TRBV3-1 (or the pseudogene TRBV3-2), the J call TRBJ1-2; TRBD1 aligns across 9 bases. V lost 6 bases and J lost 8; bases outside the gene matches: 4. Germline CDR1 LGHDT, CDR2 YNNKEL (reference sequence). The CDR3 length is 12 residues. DNA for the CDR3: TGTGCCAGCAGGGGGACAGGGCAGGGCTACACCTTC. Translated, it gives CASRGTGQGYTF.

The chain links TRBV9 to TRBJ2-3; the match to TRBD2 covers 10 bases. Germline V CDR1 and CDR2: SGDLS, YYNGEE. This CDR3 has 16 residues. The trim removed 3 bases at V and 4 bases at J, leaving 8 bases unmatched. Here the CDR3 DNA reads TGTGCCAGCAGCGCTTCCGGGACTAGCGCGGCAGATACGCAGTATTTT. Protein sequence: CASSASGTSAADTQYF.

The CDR3 region is CASSLAIPGGLAFSGANVLTF. The CDR3, as DNA: TGTGCCAGCAGCTTAGCGATCCCTGGGGGACTAGCTTTCTCTGGGGCCAACGTCCTGACTTTC. This sequence joins TRBV7-6 and TRBJ2-6; 9 bases are a match to TRBD2. Losses at the gene ends were 0 bases for V and 0 bases for J; bases not matched to a gene: 12. Per the germline V gene, CDR1 is SGHVS and CDR2 is FNYEAQ. The length of the CDR3 is 21 residues.

This chain joins TRBV28 and TRBJ2-7; D unclear. This CDR3 spans 14 amino acids. The V and J ends lost 3 bases and 2 bases respectively, with 11 bases between them. Germline V lookup: CDR1 MDHEN, CDR2 SYDVKM. CDR3 in amino acids: CASSFDPAAYEQYF. CDR3 nucleotide sequence: TGTGCCAGCAGTTTTGACCCGGCGGCCTACGAGCAGTACTTC.

The DNA of the CDR3 is TGTGCCAGCAGCAAATTCCCAACAGGGGTACCGAATTCACCCCTCCACTTT. Its translation is CASSKFPTGVPNSPLHF. The chain couples TRBV21-1 to TRBJ1-6; the table's D call, TRBD1, was not checked against the DNA. TRBV21-1 is a documented pseudogene. There are 17 residues in the CDR3.

On this clone: Distinct nucleotide sequences in the sample also encode this CDR3. The chain joins TRBV2 to TRBJ2-7, with D possibly matching TRBD2 (5 bases). CDR1 is SNHLY and CDR2 is FYNNEI in the germline V gene. V gave up 2 bases and J gave up 5 bases, with 7 bases separating them. CDR3 size: 12 residues. The CDR3 reads CASSETGDEQYF. In DNA form, the CDR3 reads TGTGCCAGCAGTGAAACCGGGGACGAGCAGTACTTC.

The chain has TRBV2 and TRBJ2-7, with 7 bases identical to TRBD1. Trimming at V came to 6 bases and at J to 1 base, leaving 9 bases not matched to a gene. This CDR3 contains 15 residues. CDR1 and CDR2 (germline): SNHLY, FYNNEI. The CDR3 loop reads CASRLGTVISYEQYF. CDR3 sequence (DNA): TGTGCCAGCAGACTAGGGACAGTTATTTCCTACGAGCAGTACTTC.

Written as DNA, the CDR3 is TGTGCCAGCAGTTTATGGGGGAGGGGGATTAGCAATCAGCCCCAGCATTTT. This sequence encodes CASSLWGRGISNQPQHF. V usage is TRBV28 and J usage is TRBJ1-5, with TRBD1 as a possible D gene (6 bases). Deletions cut 0 bases from V and 0 bases from J, with 12 bases between. The germline V gene has CDR1 MDHEN and CDR2 SYDVKM. There are 17 residues in the CDR3. Full variable domain (missing parts from reference TRBV28 and TRBJ1-5): DVKVTQSSRYLVKRTGEKVFLECVQDMDHENMFWYRQDPGLGLRLIYFSYDVKMKEKGDIPEGYSVSREKKERFSLILESASTNQTSMYLCASSLWGRGISNQPQHFGDGTRLSIL.

This clone was detected only once. The chain is built from TRBV24-1 and TRBJ2-5, with 7 positions matching TRBD1. Looked up from germline, CDR1 is KGHDR and CDR2 is SFDVKD. The V gene end was trimmed by 2 bases and the J gene end by 2 bases; junction bases not matched to a gene: 7. The CDR3 length is 16 residues. The CDR3 reads CATSDSGTVQQETQYF. The CDR3 DNA reads TGTGCCACCAGTGATTCCGGGACAGTCCAACAAGAGACCCAGTACTTC.

This chain joins TRBV6-5 and TRBJ2-7; D perhaps matches TRBD2 (6 bases). The germline CDR1 and CDR2 sequences are MNHEY and SVGAGI. Trimming cost V 7 bases and J 3 bases, with 16 bases left between them. The CDR3 is 14 residues long. In DNA form, the CDR3 reads TGTGCCAGCACCCGAGGAGGGCAGTTCTACGAGCAGTACTTC. It yields the protein CASTRGGQFYEQYF.

The J gene is TRBJ2-3, the V gene TRBV9; D is perhaps TRBD1 (6 bases). The CDR3 totals 16 residues. In germline, CDR1 is SGDLS, CDR2 YYNGEE. V shed 4 bases and J shed 2 bases, with 17 bases lying between them. CDR3 coding DNA: TGTGCCAGCAGCCCGGGCTTGGGGGCAATCACAGATACGCAGTATTTT. Translated: CASSPGLGAITDTQYF.

The V gene is TRBV28, the J gene TRBJ2-1; 7 bases align to TRBD1. This CDR3 contains 15 residues. The V gene's germline CDR1 is MDHEN and CDR2 SYDVKM. J was trimmed by 6 bases and V by 3 bases; bases with no gene match: 8. The CDR3 nucleotides are TGTGCCAGCAGTTTGCCGGGACAGTGGGGCAATGAGCAGTTCTTC. Translating it yields CASSLPGQWGNEQFF.

The chain recombines TRBV7-9 with TRBJ1-4, with 10 bases matching TRBD1. The CDR3 spans 16 residues. CDR1 and CDR2 from the germline V gene are SEHNR and FQNEAQ (reference sequence). The trim removed 1 base at V and 4 bases at J, leaving 3 bases unmatched. CDR3 sequence reads: CASSLGDRGFNEKLFF. The CDR3 nucleotides read TGTGCCAGCAGCTTAGGGGACAGGGGCTTTAATGAAAAACTGTTTTTT.

The chain couples TRBV7-3 to TRBJ2-1, with D possibly matching TRBD2 (5 bases). Per the germline V gene, CDR1 is SGHTA and CDR2 is FQGTGA. CDR3 length equals 15 residues. The germline V and J ends were trimmed by 3 bases and 0 bases, with 9 bases remaining between them. CDR3 amino acids: CASSFGVSSYNEQFF. The CDR3 DNA reads TGTGCCAGCAGCTTCGGGGTCAGCTCCTACAATGAGCAGTTCTTC.

This clone was picked up one time. The chain uses TRBV6-1 and TRBJ1-2, with unresolved D. Looked up from germline, CDR1 is MNHNS and CDR2 is SASEGT. The V end lost 0 bases, the J end lost 4 bases, and 9 bases lay between the germline ends. The CDR3 has 14 amino acids. The chain's CDR3 is CASSEAQVSYGYTF. The CDR3 region has the DNA TGTGCCAGCAGTGAAGCGCAGGTTTCCTATGGCTACACCTTC.

The chain combines TRBV24-1 with TRBJ2-1, with 10 bases fitting TRBD2. V trimming: 4 bases; J trimming: 8 bases; junction bases outside the gene matches: 10. Germline V lookup: CDR1 KGHDR, CDR2 SFDVKD. CDR3 length equals 16 residues. CDR3 in amino acids: CATSDSSGRAADEQFF. The CDR3 bases are TGTGCCACCAGTGACTCAAGCGGGAGGGCCGCAGATGAGCAGTTCTTC.

The chain uses TRBV3-1 (or the pseudogene TRBV3-2) and TRBJ1-3; D not resolved. The germline CDR1 and CDR2 sequences are LGHDT and YNNKEL (reference sequence). The length of the CDR3 is 16 residues. V was clipped by 0 bases and J by 1 base, with 10 bases between them. The CDR3 DNA sequence: TGTGCCAGCAGCCAAGACAGCTCAGGATCTGGAAACACCATATATTTT. As protein: CASSQDSSGSGNTIYF.

The V and J genes are TRBV4-1 and TRBJ2-1, with D possibly TRBD1 on 7 matching bases. V was cut by 0 bases and J by 9 bases, with 18 bases left in between. This CDR3 comprises 16 residues. Germline V gene lookup returns CDR1 MGHRA and CDR2 YSYEKL. The CDR3 coding sequence is TGCGCCAGCAGCCAAGAGACAGGGAGGATATGGGGTGAGCAGTTCTTC. Its translation: CASSQETGRIWGEQFF.

The gene calls are TRBV28 and TRBJ2-5; 7 bases align to TRBD2. Looked up from germline, CDR1 is MDHEN and CDR2 is SYDVKM. This CDR3 has 15 residues. V shed 4 bases, J shed 5 bases, and the junction held 10 bases outside the gene matches. The CDR3 DNA reads as TGTGCCAGCAGTTCTGCCACCGGGACTATCGAGACCCAGTACTTC. Protein sequence: CASSSATGTIETQYF.

This chain links TRBV7-2 with TRBJ2-1; possibly TRBD2 for D (5 bases). Germline V gene lookup returns CDR1 SGHTA and CDR2 FQGNSA. The V end lost 3 bases, the J end lost 4 bases, and 13 bases lay between the germline ends. The CDR3 extends over 15 amino acids. The CDR3 protein is CASSFGLAIYNEQFF. The CDR3 DNA follows: TGTGCCAGCAGCTTTGGGCTAGCAATATACAATGAGCAGTTCTTC.

The V call is TRBV18, the J call TRBJ2-1; D may be TRBD2 (6 bases). There are 18 residues in the CDR3. The germline CDR1 and CDR2 sequences are KGHSH and LQKENI. V dropped 1 base and J dropped 4 bases, with 20 bases sitting between them. The CDR3 DNA follows: TGTGCCAGCTCACCACGCTCAACCTTAGCGGCGGATTACAATGAGCAGTTCTTC. It is translated as CASSPRSTLAADYNEQFF.

This sequence joins TRBV5-6 and TRBJ1-1, with 8 bases that match TRBD1. Germline V lookup: CDR1 SGHDT, CDR2 YYEEEE. J was trimmed by 3 bases and V by 3 bases; bases with no gene match: 7. The CDR3 is made up of 15 amino acids. The CDR3 sequence is CASSSTTGGYTEAFF. The CDR3 DNA reads TGTGCCAGCAGCTCGACTACAGGGGGATACACTGAAGCTTTCTTT.